Each of the 3 T cell receptor beta chains below was sequenced from the same sample in a study of blood T cell repertoires in COVID-19. Clones were read by immunoSEQ multiplex PCR, and TCRdb kept only the in-frame ones, dropping some. This table holds about 250,000 clones, around 91% found once. Sequenced input: PBMCs or T cells enriched from blood (not recorded which). These receptor sequences come from a woman aged 18 to 35 who had recovered from COVID-19.

The chain has TRBV10-3 and TRBJ1-5; D not resolved. V lost 0 bases and J lost 5, with 11 bases in between. CDR3 length equals 15 residues. Germline values: CDR1 ENHRY, CDR2 SYGVKD. CDR3 sequence reads: CAISESLTADQPQHF. In DNA, the CDR3 is TGTGCCATCAGTGAGTCTCTAACAGCCGATCAGCCCCAGCATTTT.

The chain has TRBV9 and TRBJ1-6; perhaps TRBD1 as D (6 bases). V was clipped by 4 bases and J by 9 bases, with 17 bases between them. Looked up from germline, CDR1 is SGDLS and CDR2 is YYNGEE. The CDR3 is 15 residues long. Here the CDR3 reads CASSSTGNVRSPLHF. The CDR3 nucleotides read TGTGCCAGCAGCTCTACAGGGAATGTTCGTTCACCCCTCCACTTT.

The CDR3 region has the DNA TGTGCCTGGAGTGTACGGGGATATGGCTACACCTTC. Protein: CAWSVRGYGYTF. This chain uses TRBV30 with TRBJ1-2; D gene uncertain. Germline loops: CDR1 GTSNPN, CDR2 SVGIG (reference sequence). CDR3 size: 12 residues. Trimming stripped 0 bases from V and 5 bases from J, with 7 bases between.